The TCR beta chain described here comes from a study of vaccination effects on CD4 cells after COVID-19. Study-level information: The median interval between the second dose and post-vaccine sampling was 72 days. Findings and limits, study-wide: The study found marked clonal contraction of infection- and vaccine-induced clones late after vaccination. The study found that only 1 of 255 vaccine-induced clones from healthy vaccinees cross-reacted with common cold coronaviruses.

Sequencing was preceded by expansion of antigen-specific CD4+ T cells with viral peptide pools in the ViraFEST assay. Around day 10 of culture, CD4+ T cells were separated out. The vaccine given was either BNT162b2 or mRNA-1273, in two doses. CDR1 and CDR2 (germline): MNHEY, SVGAGI. V was pared by 9 bases and J by 0 bases, with 14 bases between. The CDR3 consists of 15 residues. TCRdb's table, derived via immunoSEQ multiplex PCR, lists solely in-frame clones and lacks some. The sample contains approximately 78,000 clones, 80% to 85% of which appear only once. With respect to this clone: Its target is not known.

This clonotype was sampled from a human donor who received a COVID-19 vaccine. The input for sequencing was CD4+ T cells from PBMCs cultured with HCoV-229E spike peptides, taken after COVID-19 vaccination. The rearrangement links TRBV6-5 to TRBJ2-2; D is possibly TRBD2 (5 bases). In DNA form, the CDR3 reads TGTGCCAGTACTAGGGAATATCCGAACACCGGGGAGCTGTTTTTT. It codes for CASTREYPNTGELFF.